Listed below are T cell receptor beta chains from one sample, sequenced in a study of blood T cells in healthy people across ages. TCRdb ran MiXCR on the 5' RACE reads and lists one entry per CDR3 protein. The table lists 500,000 to 550,000 distinct CDR3 sequences, 24% of them singletons, with approximately 8.7% in the top ten. Another study also made use of these data, one on T cells of mothers and their children.

What was sequenced was blood. The receptors originated from a boy aged 5-17 years in good health. The CDR3 runs from the conserved cysteine through the conserved F or W. A D gene is named only where the DNA matches it firmly. Expanded clones are given a class, and other clones once, few, many or no size at all.

d_call clone_size j_call cdr3_length v_call cdr3_aa cdr3_nt
- - TRBJ1-5 14 TRBV7-8 CASSGGYSNQPQHF TGTGCCAGCTCGGGGGGCTATAGCAATCAGCCCCAGCATTTT
- - TRBJ2-7 15 TRBV4-1 CASSQGGGGSYEQYF TGCGCCAGCAGCCAAGGTGGGGGAGGTTCCTACGAGCAGTACTTC
- - TRBJ1-2 14 TRBV20-1 CSARRKGPAGGYTF TGCAGTGCTAGAAGGAAGGGGCCGGCGGGTGGCTACACCTTC
- many TRBJ2-3 13 TRBV29-1 CTSEAVSVGTQYF TGCACCTCTGAAGCGGTATCAGTGGGTACGCAGTATTTT
TRBD1 few TRBJ1-1 14 TRBV6-1 CASSEPGGSTEAFF TGTGCCAGCAGTGAACCAGGGGGCTCCACTGAAGCTTTCTTT
- - TRBJ2-5 14 TRBV6-2/TRBV6-3 CASRTGADQETQYF TGTGCCAGCAGGACGGGGGCAGACCAAGAGACCCAGTACTTC
- few TRBJ1-6 18 TRBV4-3 CASSQEFFRKGVDSPLHF TGCGCCAGCAGCCAAGAATTCTTCCGGAAAGGAGTAGATTCACCCCTCCACTTT
- - TRBJ1-1 13 TRBV29-1 CSVAIGTNTEAFF TGCAGCGTCGCAATCGGTACAAACACTGAAGCTTTCTTT
- - TRBJ1-4 17 TRBV28 CASSLTGTPSTNEKLFF TGTGCCAGCAGTTTAACCGGGACACCTTCAACTAATGAAAAACTGTTTTTT
- - TRBJ2-5 13 TRBV4-1 CASSWAVQETQYF TGCGCCAGCAGCTGGGCAGTCCAAGAGACCCAGTACTTC
- few TRBJ2-7 15 TRBV7-2 CASSFGGVGAYEQYF TGTGCCAGCAGCTTCGGGGGCGTGGGAGCCTACGAGCAGTACTTC
TRBD2 - TRBJ2-1 16 TRBV4-3 CASSQESSSGYNEQFF TGCGCCAGCAGCCAAGAGAGTTCTAGCGGGTACAATGAGCAGTTCTTC
TRBD1 many TRBJ2-3 13 TRBV20-1 CSARQGGTDTQYF TGCAGTGCTCGACAGGGGGGCACAGATACGCAGTATTTT
TRBD1 few TRBJ2-5 15 TRBV10-3 CAISAGDSNLETQYF TGTGCCATCAGTGCCGGGGACAGCAATTTGGAGACCCAGTACTTC
- - TRBJ2-1 17 TRBV5-1 CASSPDPTGLPSNEQFF TGCGCCAGCAGCCCAGACCCAACGGGACTCCCTTCCAATGAGCAGTTCTTC
- - TRBJ1-4 16 TRBV2 CATRRASGTNYEKLFF TGTGCCACCCGTAGAGCTTCCGGGACAAACTATGAAAAACTGTTTTTT
TRBD2 - TRBJ2-5 18 TRBV28 CASSLHLTSGRARETQYF TGTGCCAGCAGTTTACACCTGACTAGCGGGAGGGCCAGAGAGACCCAGTACTTC
- - TRBJ2-3 15 TRBV9 CASSVGSGPTDTQYF TGTGCCAGCAGCGTAGGGAGCGGACCCACAGATACGCAGTATTTT
- - TRBJ2-6 15 TRBV25-1 CASYNPHSGANVLTF TGTGCCAGCTACAACCCCCACTCTGGGGCCAACGTCCTGACTTTC
- - TRBJ2-7 15 TRBV7-2 CASSYGQSDAYEQYF TGTGCCAGCAGCTATGGACAGTCAGATGCCTACGAGCAGTACTTC
- few TRBJ2-3 14 TRBV4-2 CASSQDDPTDTQYF TGTGCCAGCAGCCAAGACGACCCCACAGATACGCAGTATTTT
TRBD1 - TRBJ2-5 14 TRBV11-1 CASSGQGLQETQYF TGTGCCAGCAGCGGACAGGGTTTACAAGAGACCCAGTACTTC
TRBD1 - TRBJ2-7 14 TRBV7-9 CASSSGQVNYERYF TGTGCCAGCAGCTCGGGACAGGTGAACTACGAGCGGTACTTC
- - TRBJ1-2 14 TRBV28 CASSSSLGAFGYTF TGTGCCAGCAGTTCCTCCCTCGGGGCATTCGGCTACACCTTC
TRBD2 - TRBJ2-1 16 TRBV6-2/TRBV6-3 CASRPGLAGVYNEQFF TGTGCCAGCAGACCAGGACTAGCGGGAGTCTACAATGAGCAGTTCTTC
TRBD2 - TRBJ2-1 17 TRBV9 CASSVEAGLALRNDQFF TGTGCCAGCAGCGTAGAGGCGGGACTAGCGCTACGGAATGACCAGTTCTTC
TRBD2 few TRBJ2-1 15 TRBV28 CASSLRGGGRYEQFF TGTGCCAGCAGTTTAAGGGGCGGGGGGAGGTATGAGCAGTTCTTC
- few TRBJ1-2 16 TRBV7-9 CASSSGAYLDTDGYTF TGTGCCAGCAGCTCGGGCGCTTATCTCGATACAGATGGCTACACCTTC
- - TRBJ2-3 13 TRBV7-2 CASSLTASDTQYF TGTGCCAGCAGCTTAACCGCTTCGGATACGCAGTATTTT
- few TRBJ2-2 12 TRBV6-1 CASSRSDGELFF TGTGCCAGCAGTAGGAGTGACGGGGAGCTGTTTTTT
- - TRBJ2-5 14 TRBV28 CASSLFQGAREQYF TGTGCCAGCAGTTTATTTCAGGGGGCGCGGGAGCAGTACTTC
TRBD2 - TRBJ2-7 15 TRBV28 CANSLTGTIFNEQYF TGTGCCAACAGTCTGACCGGGACTATCTTCAACGAGCAGTACTTC
- few TRBJ1-2 12 TRBV6-2/TRBV6-3 CATNNNRAGYTF TGTGCCACCAATAATAACAGGGCTGGCTACACCTTC
- few TRBJ2-7 14 TRBV4-1 CASSQVSGVHEQYF TGCGCCAGCAGCCAAGTTTCAGGGGTGCACGAGCAGTACTTC
- - TRBJ2-7 12 TRBV21-1 CASSKVTCEQYF TGTGCCAGCAGCAAAGTGACATGCGAGCAGTACTTC